Listed below are T cell receptor beta chains from one sample, sequenced in a study of shared clonotypes between healthy human individuals. Produced via immunoSEQ multiplex PCR; TCRdb's table is partial and in-frame only. The sample has about 2.4 million clones, over 85% seen once. The sequencing input was naive CD4+ T cells from PBMCs. The source is a young man in good health. Some clones in this sample may be carry-over from other donors' samples. CDR3s include the opening cysteine and the closing phenylalanine or tryptophan.

V | CDR3
TRBV9 | CASSSSGSNTGELFF
TRBV7-3 | CASSLSPRGGQETQYF
TRBV2 | CASGPRVQETQYF
TRBV6-6 | CASSYPGTGGNQPQHF
TRBV5-5 | CASSRTGGEGSGTEFF
TRBV6-5 | CASSRQAPNTGELFF
TRBV11-3 | CASSPTGQVYNEQFF
TRBV4-3 | CASSQRLGANVLTF
TRBV28 | CASSWAGGSYNEQFF
TRBV28 | CASSSSQISTGELFF
TRBV29-1 | CSVATVGQEQFF
TRBV5-1 | CASSAATGLINNEQFF
TRBV6-5 | CASSSLVAAGELFF
TRBV7-9 | CASSPPRGRYGNEQFF
TRBV21-1 | CARVRQGAYQPQHF
TRBV5-1 | CASSGAGGRDTQYF
TRBV4-2 | CASSVQGASNEKLFF
TRBV5-8 | CASSLVSGRGGETQYF
TRBV9 | CASSVAPLGSSGNTIYF
TRBV4-2 | CASSQDPANAYNEQFF
TRBV6-1 | CASRSGADTEAFF
TRBV30 | CAWSNLLGPGEKLFF
TRBV6-5 | CASGRGFGTGDGYTF
TRBV10-3 | CAISVFEGSEAFF
TRBV30 | CAWSWIAGGRYEQYF
TRBV19 | CASSNRRTGGTDTQYF
TRBV9 | CASSVDPATNEKLFF
TRBV28 | CASRGRVYEQYF
TRBV6-4 | CASSDSGDTEAFF
TRBV29-1 | CSGGGNQETQYF
TRBV27 | CASRFWGVEDTEAFF
TRBV5-6 | CASSLGSGAGNIQYF
TRBV6-1 | CASRETGSSYNEQFF
TRBV11-2 | CASSPRVVAYNSPLHF
TRBV7-2 | CASKGGRGNEKLFF
TRBV9 | CASSRRLGLAGTDTQYF
TRBV28 | CASSSAGSGQPQHF
TRBV7-2 | CASSPRWYYEQYF
TRBV5-1 | CASSFTGGFTEAFF
TRBV5-6 | CASSLPSSYEQYF
TRBV7-2 | CASRSWVGGRETQYF
TRBV27 | CASRGNGYTF
TRBV15 | CATSSGRGTFADTQYF
TRBV29-1 | CSVTAGGDTQYF
TRBV11-1 | CASSLAGTVGSGELFF
TRBV27 | CASSLTVTGELFF
TRBV15 | CATSREERRTYNEQFF
TRBV7-3 | CASSRQGARNTGELFF
TRBV2 | CASSEGSGRARSTDTQYF
TRBV6-5 | CASSYSQGPSAFF
TRBV19 | CASRIGGGSAYEQYF
TRBV28 | CASSSVETQYF
TRBV5-4 | CASSPTRGSSYEQYF